One sample yielded the 11 T cell receptor beta chains listed below, sequenced in a study of beta chain features in type 1 diabetes. Expressed TCRB transcripts got sequenced, as all isolated RNA was reverse transcribed. Libraries were prepared by immunoSEQ multiplex PCR; TCRdb keeps only in-frame clonotypes and omits some of them. In the table there are about 260,000 clones, around 68% of which are singletons. The sequenced sample was naive CD4+ T cells from blood. The receptors were sampled from a man aged 25 to 40 in good health.

The chain recombines TRBV5-4 with TRBJ2-5; 10 bases align to TRBD2. Germline trimming cut 4 bases from V and 3 bases from J; bases unmatched to any gene: 6. The germline V gene has CDR1 SGHNT and CDR2 YYREEE (reference sequence). This CDR3 is 15 amino acids long. The CDR3 coding sequence is TGTGCCAGCAGCCCTCGGACTAGCGGAGAAGAGACCCAGTACTTC. Its translation: CASSPRTSGEETQYF.

DNA for the CDR3: TGTGCCAGCAGCTTGGCCGGACTAGAGGGCACAGATACGCAGTATTTT. Its protein is CASSLAGLEGTDTQYF. The chain uses TRBV7-9 and TRBJ2-3; 7 nucleotides match TRBD2. V lost 3 bases to trimming and J lost 1 base; unmatched junction nucleotides: 7. This CDR3 comprises 16 residues. Germline-derived CDR1 and CDR2 are SEHNR and FQNEAQ (reference sequence).

The rearrangement links TRBV30 to TRBJ2-7, with D unresolved. The CDR3 runs 13 residues. Germline V gene lookup returns CDR1 GTSNPN and CDR2 SVGIG (reference sequence). The V end was cut by 2 bases, the J end by 1 base, with 9 bases between. The CDR3 nucleotides are TGTGCCTGGAGTCTTGGGTTTTCCTACGAGCAGTACTTC. Protein sequence: CAWSLGFSYEQYF.

V and J are TRBV15 and TRBJ2-3; 9 nucleotides line up with TRBD2. With V trimmed by 5 bases and J by 4 bases, 10 bases remained unmatched. The CDR3 totals 16 residues. Germline V gene sequence: CDR1 LNHNV, CDR2 YYDKDF (reference sequence). DNA for the CDR3: TGTGCCACCAGCTTCCAGGTCCTAGCGGGGTCAGATACGCAGTATTTT. This sequence encodes CATSFQVLAGSDTQYF.

V and J are TRBV15 and TRBJ2-7, with D hard to call. Per the germline V gene, CDR1 is LNHNV and CDR2 is YYDKDF (reference sequence). This CDR3 is 16 amino acids long. V was pared by 0 bases and J by 0 bases, with 12 bases between. The CDR3 nucleotides are TGTGCCACCAGCAGAGATCGGACGGAACGCTCCTACGAGCAGTACTTC. This encodes CATSRDRTERSYEQYF.

DNA for the CDR3: TGTGCCTGGAGTGTACAGGGACTTCCCTCCTACGAGCAGTACTTC. Translating gives CAWSVQGLPSYEQYF. The J gene is TRBJ2-7, the V gene TRBV30, with D tentatively TRBD1 or TRBD2 (6 bases each). With 0 bases removed from V and 0 bases from J, the gap between germline ends came to 12 bases. This CDR3 has 15 residues. Germline CDR1 GTSNPN, CDR2 SVGIG (reference sequence).

This clone was recorded once. The V gene is TRBV2, the J gene TRBJ2-3, with D perhaps TRBD2 (6 bases). The CDR3 is made up of 16 amino acids. V lost 7 bases and J lost 4, with 21 bases in between. The germline V gene encodes CDR1 SNHLY and CDR2 FYNNEI. The DNA of the CDR3 is TGTGCCAGCATCGACCCAGGGAGGTTGGATTCAGATACGCAGTATTTT. This encodes CASIDPGRLDSDTQYF.

This chain joins TRBV29-1 and TRBJ2-4; D unclear. This CDR3 spans 13 amino acids. V was shortened by 0 bases and J by 7 bases, with 10 bases between the two germline ends. CDR1 is SQVTM, CDR2 ANQGSEA, per germline. The CDR3 region has the DNA TGCAGCGTTGAAGAATGGTACTCGAACATTCAGTACTTC. Residues: CSVEEWYSNIQYF. Supplemented by reference TRBV29-1 and TRBJ2-4, the full variable domain reads SAVISQKPSRDICQRGTSLTIQCQVDSQVTMMFWYRQQPGQSLTLIATANQGSEATYESGFVIDKFPISRPNLTFSTLTVSNMSPEDSSIYLCSVEEWYSNIQYFGAGTRLSVL.

V gene TRBV6-5 combines with J gene TRBJ2-5, with TRBD1 matching over 8 bases. The CDR3 is 15 amino acids. The V segment lost 4 bases and the J segment 5 bases; nucleotides outside the gene matches: 9. CDR1 and CDR2 from the germline V gene are MNHEY and SVGAGI. CDR3 bases: TGTGCCAGCAGTTCACAGGGGGTTTCCTTGGAGACCCAGTACTTC. This codes for CASSSQGVSLETQYF.

This clone occurred a few times. The chain employs TRBV30 and TRBJ2-7; TRBD2 aligns across 7 bases. The CDR3 covers 13 residues. Germline V gene data show CDR1 as GTSNPN and CDR2 as SVGIG (reference sequence). V lost 6 bases and J lost 5; bases outside the gene matches: 10. CDR3 sequence: CACWRGTAHEQYF. The CDR3 DNA follows: TGTGCCTGCTGGCGGGGGACGGCCCACGAGCAGTACTTC.

This clone showed up just a few times. CDR3 sequence (DNA): TGTGCCTGGAGTGAGCTAGCGGGGATCACAGATACGCAGTATTTT. It is translated as CAWSELAGITDTQYF. The V gene is TRBV30, the J gene TRBJ2-3, with 9 bases fitting TRBD2. This CDR3 has 15 amino acids. The junction had 4 bases not matched to a gene; V was cut back by 1 base and J by 2 bases. CDR1 GTSNPN and CDR2 SVGIG come from the germline V gene (reference sequence).